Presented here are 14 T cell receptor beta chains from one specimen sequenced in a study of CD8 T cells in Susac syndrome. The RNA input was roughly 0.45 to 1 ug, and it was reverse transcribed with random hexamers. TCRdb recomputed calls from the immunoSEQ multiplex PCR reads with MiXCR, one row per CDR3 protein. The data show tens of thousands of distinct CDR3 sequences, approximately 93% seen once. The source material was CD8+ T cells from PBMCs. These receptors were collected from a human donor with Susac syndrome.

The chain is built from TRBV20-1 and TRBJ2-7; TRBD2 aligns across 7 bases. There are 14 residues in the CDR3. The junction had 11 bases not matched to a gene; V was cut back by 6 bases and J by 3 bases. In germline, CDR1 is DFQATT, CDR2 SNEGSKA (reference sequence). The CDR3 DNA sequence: TGCAGTGCCGGGGAGGGAAGGAGCCTCTACGAGCAGTACTTC. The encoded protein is CSAGEGRSLYEQYF.

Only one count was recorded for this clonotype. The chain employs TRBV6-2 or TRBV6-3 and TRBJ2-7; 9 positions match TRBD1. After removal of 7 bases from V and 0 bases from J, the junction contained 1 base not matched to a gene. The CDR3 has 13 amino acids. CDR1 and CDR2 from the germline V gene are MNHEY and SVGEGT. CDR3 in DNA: TGTGCCAGCACGGACAGGGGCTCCTACGAGCAGTACTTC. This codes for CASTDRGSYEQYF.

The DNA for the CDR3 is TGTGCCAGCAGCTTGGGGACAGGGGCGGAGCAGTACTTC. Its protein is CASSLGTGAEQYF. The chain uses TRBV5-6 and TRBJ2-7; 9 bases line up with TRBD1. The V gene end was trimmed by 0 bases and the J gene end by 7 bases; junction bases not matched to a gene: 2. In germline, CDR1 is SGHDT, CDR2 YYEEEE. The CDR3 consists of 13 residues.

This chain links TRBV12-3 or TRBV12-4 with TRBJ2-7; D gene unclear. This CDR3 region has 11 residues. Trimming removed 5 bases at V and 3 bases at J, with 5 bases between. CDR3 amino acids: CASSPGYEQYF. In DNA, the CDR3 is TGTGCCAGCAGTCCCGGCTACGAGCAGTACTTC.

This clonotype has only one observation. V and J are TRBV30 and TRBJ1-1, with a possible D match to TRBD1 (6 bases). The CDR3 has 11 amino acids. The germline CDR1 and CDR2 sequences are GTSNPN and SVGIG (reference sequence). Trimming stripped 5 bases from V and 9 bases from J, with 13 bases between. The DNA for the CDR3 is TGTGCCTGGGATGGGGGGCCGCAAGCTTTCTTT. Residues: CAWDGGPQAFF.

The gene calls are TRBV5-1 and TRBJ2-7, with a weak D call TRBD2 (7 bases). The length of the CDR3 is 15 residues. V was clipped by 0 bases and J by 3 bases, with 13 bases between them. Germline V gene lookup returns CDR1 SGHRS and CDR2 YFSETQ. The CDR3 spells CASSLEAGAVYEQYF. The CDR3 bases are TGCGCCAGCAGCTTGGAGGCGGGGGCGGTCTACGAGCAGTACTTC.

CDR3 sequence: CASMDQGVGYDEQFF. In DNA form, the CDR3 reads TGTGCCAGCATGGACCAGGGAGTGGGGTACGATGAGCAGTTCTTC. The V call is TRBV12-3 or TRBV12-4, the J call TRBJ2-1; D is possibly TRBD1 or TRBD2 (5 bases each). The V and J ends lost 7 bases and 8 bases respectively, with 21 bases between them. The CDR3 sequence is 15 residues long.

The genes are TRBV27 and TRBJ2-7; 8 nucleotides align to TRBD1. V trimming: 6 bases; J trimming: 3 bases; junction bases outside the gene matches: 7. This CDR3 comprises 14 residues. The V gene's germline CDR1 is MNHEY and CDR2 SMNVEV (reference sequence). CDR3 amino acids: CASRKQGESYEQYF. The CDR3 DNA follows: TGTGCCAGCAGGAAACAGGGGGAAAGCTACGAGCAGTACTTC.

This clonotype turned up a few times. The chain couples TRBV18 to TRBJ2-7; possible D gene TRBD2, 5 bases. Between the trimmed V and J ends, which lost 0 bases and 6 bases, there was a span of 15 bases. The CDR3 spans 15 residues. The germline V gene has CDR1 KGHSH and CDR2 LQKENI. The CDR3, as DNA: TGTGCCAGCTCACCACCGAAACCTGGAGGTGGCGAGCAGTACTTC. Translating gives CASSPPKPGGGEQYF.

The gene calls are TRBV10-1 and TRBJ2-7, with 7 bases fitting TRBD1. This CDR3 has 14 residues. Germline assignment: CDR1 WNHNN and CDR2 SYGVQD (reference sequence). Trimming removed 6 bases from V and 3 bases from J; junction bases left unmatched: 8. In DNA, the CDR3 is TGCGCCAGCAGCCCACCGGGACAGAACTACGAGCAGTACTTC. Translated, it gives CASSPPGQNYEQYF.

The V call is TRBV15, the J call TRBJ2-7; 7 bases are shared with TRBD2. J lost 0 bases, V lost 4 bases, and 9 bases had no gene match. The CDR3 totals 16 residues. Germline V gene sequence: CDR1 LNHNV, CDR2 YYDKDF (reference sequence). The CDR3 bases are TGTGCCACCAGCACCTATCTAGCGGCGAGCTCCTACGAGCAGTACTTC. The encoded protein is CATSTYLAASSYEQYF.

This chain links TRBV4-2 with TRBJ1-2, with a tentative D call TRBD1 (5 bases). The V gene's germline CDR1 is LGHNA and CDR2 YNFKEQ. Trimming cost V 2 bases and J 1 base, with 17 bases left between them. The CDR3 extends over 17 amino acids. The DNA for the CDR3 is TGTGCCAGCAGCCAACCTTACCGGGGACGGATTAACTATGGCTACACCTTC. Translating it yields CASSQPYRGRINYGYTF.

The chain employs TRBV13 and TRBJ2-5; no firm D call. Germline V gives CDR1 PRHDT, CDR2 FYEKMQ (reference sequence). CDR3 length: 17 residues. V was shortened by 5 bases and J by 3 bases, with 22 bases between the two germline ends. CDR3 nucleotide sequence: TGTGCCAGCAGCCGAATTACGGATGTGGGCGGAAAAGAGACCCAGTACTTC. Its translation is CASSRITDVGGKETQYF.

The CDR3 protein is CASSRGGELFF. Here the CDR3 DNA reads TGTGCCAGCAGCAGGGGGGGGGAGCTGTTTTTT. V usage is TRBV2 and J usage is TRBJ2-2; 7 nucleotides align to TRBD1. V lost 6 bases to trimming and J lost 8 bases; unmatched junction nucleotides: 0. The germline V gene encodes CDR1 SNHLY and CDR2 FYNNEI. This CDR3 spans 11 amino acids.